The rows below give T cell receptor beta chains drawn from one sample of a study of cytomegalovirus exposure and HLA in healthy donors. Assay: immunoSEQ multiplex PCR; the TCRdb copy retains only in-frame clones and omits some. The sample holds 120,000 to 150,000 clones, roughly 80% seen once. Sequencing used PBMCs. These receptor sequences come from a man aged 40-50 years in good health and CMV-seropositive. Both conserved end residues are part of each CDR3. Each record gives: clone size, D gene, J gene, V gene, CDR3 protein, CDR3 DNA. D genes are given only for firm matches. A clone size is listed for some rows: how often the clone was seen (once, few, many), or a class if it is expanded.

. | . | TRBJ2-7 | TRBV18 | CASSKTASSYEQYF | TGTGCCAGCTCAAAGACAGCCAGCTCCTACGAGCAGTACTTC
. | TRBD1 | TRBJ1-1 | TRBV18 | CASSPPGTVNTEAFF | TGTGCCAGCTCACCACCAGGGACAGTGAACACTGAAGCTTTCTTT
. | . | TRBJ2-7 | TRBV19 | CASSQAIHEQYF | TGTGCCAGTAGTCAGGCTATCCACGAGCAGTACTTC
. | . | TRBJ1-1 | TRBV2 | CASRGLRNTEAFF | TGTGCCAGCAGAGGACTTAGGAACACTGAAGCTTTCTTT
few | . | TRBJ1-1 | TRBV11-2 | CASSLGGQGIEAFF | TGTGCCAGCAGCTTAGGTGGGCAGGGTATTGAAGCTTTCTTT
few | . | TRBJ2-6 | TRBV6-5 | CASRKTYSGANVLTF | TGTGCCAGCAGAAAAACCTACTCTGGGGCCAACGTCCTGACTTTC
once | TRBD2 | TRBJ2-7 | TRBV7-4 | CASSRRGAGNEQYF | TGTGCCAGCAGCAGGCGGGGGGCGGGGAACGAGCAGTACTTC
few | . | TRBJ1-6 | TRBV28 | CASSPYHSYNSPLHF | TGTGCCAGCAGTCCTTATCACAGCTATAATTCACCCCTCCACTTT
few | . | TRBJ1-1 | TRBV5-1 | CASSDAPDTEAFF | TGCGCCAGCAGCGATGCCCCGGACACTGAAGCTTTCTTT
. | . | TRBJ1-4 | TRBV11-3 | CASSLAGHQLTNEKLFF | TGTGCCAGCAGCTTAGCGGGACATCAACTTACTAATGAAAAACTGTTTTTT
. | . | TRBJ2-7 | TRBV6-1 | CASSEGSWQSAYEQYF | TGTGCCAGCAGTGAAGGGTCGTGGCAGTCTGCCTACGAGCAGTACTTC
. | TRBD1 | TRBJ1-5 | TRBV5-6 | CASSRTGYHWPQHF | TGTGCCAGCAGCCGGACAGGGTACCATTGGCCCCAGCATTTT
. | . | TRBJ2-7 | TRBV4-1 | CASSQDPPGIYEQYF | TGCGCCAGCAGCCAAGATCCCCCGGGTATCTACGAGCAGTACTTC
. | TRBD1 | TRBJ1-3 | TRBV7-9 | CASSLTGVTYGNTIYF | TGTGCCAGCAGCTTGACAGGGGTTACATATGGAAACACCATATATTTT
. | TRBD1 | TRBJ1-4 | TRBV7-6 | CASSLARGQGASNQWEEKLFF | TGTGCCAGCAGCTTAGCAAGGGGACAGGGGGCGTCTAATCAATGGGAGGAAAAACTGTTTTTT
. | TRBD1 | TRBJ1-5 | TRBV15 | CATSSSPQGAGQPQHF | TGTGCCACCAGCAGCTCCCCACAGGGGGCCGGTCAGCCCCAGCATTTT
. | . | TRBJ2-3 | TRBV7-3 | CASSPQGSTDTQYF | TGTGCCAGCAGCCCCCAGGGGAGCACAGATACGCAGTATTTT
. | TRBD2 | TRBJ2-2 | TRBV9 | CASSVVAGGLNTGELFF | TGTGCCAGCAGCGTAGTAGCGGGGGGCTTGAACACCGGGGAGCTGTTTTTT
few | TRBD1 | TRBJ1-2 | TRBV11-2 | CASSPSGQGQRYTF | TGCGCCAGCAGCCCGAGTGGACAGGGCCAACGCTACACCTTC
. | . | TRBJ1-4 | TRBV6-1 | CASSALSGGDEKLFF | TGTGCCAGCAGTGCACTTTCGGGGGGCGATGAAAAACTGTTTTTT
few | . | TRBJ2-7 | TRBV5-6 | CASSEGSEQYF | TGTGCCAGCAGTGAGGGATCCGAGCAGTACTTC
. | TRBD2 | TRBJ2-1 | TRBV6-5 | CASSLLAGNSYNEQFF | TGTGCCAGCAGTTTACTAGCGGGAAACTCCTACAATGAGCAGTTCTTC
. | . | TRBJ1-2 | TRBV14 | CASSQDRHDYYGYTF | TGTGCCAGCAGCCAAGACCGCCACGACTACTATGGCTACACCTTC
. | TRBD2 | TRBJ2-5 | TRBV5-1 | CASSLYPRGGRGQTQYF | TGCGCCAGCAGCTTGTACCCTCGCGGGGGACGGGGTCAGACCCAGTACTTC
few | . | TRBJ1-2 | TRBV5-1 | CASSLDGQAQIYGYTF | TGCGCCAGCAGCTTGGATGGCCAGGCCCAAATCTATGGCTACACCTTC
. | TRBD1 | TRBJ2-6 | TRBV4-1 | CASSQYYQQGASGVLTF | TGCGCCAGCAGCCAATACTACCAACAGGGGGCGAGCGGCGTCCTGACTTTC
. | . | TRBJ2-3 | TRBV5-1 | CASSQGDTDTQYF | TGCGCCAGCAGCCAGGGCGACACAGATACGCAGTATTTT
. | TRBD1 | TRBJ2-5 | TRBV5-4 | CASSFAGGRETQYF | TGTGCCAGCAGCTTCGCAGGGGGAAGGGAGACCCAGTACTTC
. | . | TRBJ2-6 | TRBV4-3 | CASSQRGTGANVLTF | TGCGCCAGCAGCCAAAGAGGGACTGGGGCCAACGTCCTGACTTTC
once | TRBD2 | TRBJ2-3 | TRBV7-9 | CASRPRLAGDSTDTQYF | TGTGCCAGCAGGCCACGCCTAGCGGGGGATAGCACAGATACGCAGTATTTT
. | . | TRBJ1-4 | TRBV7-9 | CASSLSEKLFF | TGTGCCAGCAGCCTTAGTGAAAAACTGTTTTTT
. | TRBD2 | TRBJ2-1 | TRBV29-1 | CSVSGLLMDEQFF | TGCAGCGTCTCGGGACTACTTATGGATGAGCAGTTCTTC
. | TRBD1 | TRBJ2-7 | TRBV9 | CASSETSRGEQYF | TGTGCCAGCAGCGAGACCTCCAGGGGGGAGCAGTACTTC
. | TRBD1 | TRBJ1-3 | TRBV5-4 | CASSLGGTGVSGNTIYF | TGTGCCAGCAGCTTGGGAGGGACAGGGGTTTCTGGAAACACCATATATTTT
. | . | TRBJ2-5 | TRBV29-1 | CSARRAGQETQYF | TGCAGCGCCCGTCGGGCGGGTCAAGAGACCCAGTACTTC
. | TRBD2 | TRBJ2-1 | TRBV7-9 | CASSFLGRVTDEQFF | TGTGCCAGCAGCTTCCTCGGGAGGGTTACCGATGAGCAGTTCTTC
. | . | TRBJ1-6 | TRBV30 | CASGTMNSPLHF | TGTGCGTCGGGAACTATGAATTCACCCCTCCACTTT
. | TRBD1 | TRBJ1-1 | TRBV5-8 | CASSFRDSRPLGTEAFF | TGTGCCAGCAGCTTCCGGGACAGTAGGCCCCTGGGCACTGAAGCTTTCTTT
. | TRBD1 | TRBJ1-1 | TRBV18 | CASSPDRGRGTEAFF | TGTGCCAGCTCCCCGGACAGGGGGCGCGGGACTGAAGCTTTCTTT
. | TRBD1 | TRBJ2-1 | TRBV7-9 | CASSGSQGAGYNEQFF | TGTGCCAGCAGCGGTTCCCAGGGGGCAGGGTACAATGAGCAGTTCTTC